This TCR beta chain is from a study of blood T cells in healthy people across ages. Findings of the study overall: Strong correlation existed between TCR beta diversity and naive T cell percentage.

V was clipped by 0 bases and J by 6 bases, with 14 bases between them. The V gene's germline CDR1 is MNHEY and CDR2 SMNVEV (reference sequence). The CDR3 is 15 residues long. Alongside a J-beta primer mix, a sample-barcoded 5' primer served in a second PCR lasting 7 to 11 cycles. MiXCR was run by TCRdb on the 5' RACE reads, yielding one entry per CDR3 protein. The sample records over 1,200,000 distinct CDR3 sequences, approximately 59% being singletons. Per sample, no less than 5.5 micrograms of total RNA were extracted. Worth noting for this clonotype: Its antigen is as yet unknown.

The chain joins TRBV27 to TRBJ1-2, with D perhaps TRBD1 (6 bases). The sequencing input was blood. The clonotype originates from a man in his late teens or twenties in good health. The CDR3 is CASSLSEGTIHGYTF. The CDR3 DNA sequence: TGTGCCAGCAGTTTATCGGAAGGGACAATCCATGGCTACACCTTC.